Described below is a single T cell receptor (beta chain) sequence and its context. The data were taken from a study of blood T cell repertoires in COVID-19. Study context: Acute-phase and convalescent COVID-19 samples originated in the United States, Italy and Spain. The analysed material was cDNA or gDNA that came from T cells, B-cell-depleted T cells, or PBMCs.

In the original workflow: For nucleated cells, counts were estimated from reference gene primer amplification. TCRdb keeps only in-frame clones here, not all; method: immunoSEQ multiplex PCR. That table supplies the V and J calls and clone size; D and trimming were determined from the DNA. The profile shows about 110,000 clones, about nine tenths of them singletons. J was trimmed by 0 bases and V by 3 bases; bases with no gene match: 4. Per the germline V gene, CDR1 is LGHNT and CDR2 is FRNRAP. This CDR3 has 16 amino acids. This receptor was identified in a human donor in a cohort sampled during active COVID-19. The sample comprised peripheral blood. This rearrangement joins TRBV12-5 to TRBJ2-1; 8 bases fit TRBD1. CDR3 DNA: TGTGCTAGTGGTTTAACGGACAGGGTCTCCTACAATGAGCAGTTCTTC. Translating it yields CASGLTDRVSYNEQFF.